One and the same sample provided the 21 T cell receptor beta chains below, sequenced in a study of T cell responses to AZD1222 COVID-19 vaccine. Profiling relied on immunoSEQ multiplex PCR, and the TCRdb table lists in-frame clones only, not all of them. The data contain 70,000 to 90,000 clones, about 88% of them singletons. The sample in question was peripheral blood, obtained on day 0 of AZD1222 vaccination. These TCRs come from an adult in good health.

The chain couples TRBV7-9 to TRBJ2-7; no clear D gene. The germline V gene has CDR1 SEHNR and CDR2 FQNEAQ (reference sequence). The CDR3 extends over 14 amino acids. The V gene lost 1 base and the J gene lost 5 bases, with 12 bases spanning the gap. The CDR3 DNA reads as TGTGCCAGCAGCTTAGAGGTGGGTTTCGACGAGCAGTACTTC. Its translation: CASSLEVGFDEQYF.

This clone was seen just once. The chain joins TRBV19 to TRBJ1-1; D is unresolved. V dropped 11 bases and J dropped 1 base, with 11 bases sitting between them. This CDR3 has 12 residues. CDR1 LNHDA and CDR2 SQIVND come from the germline V gene (reference sequence). The CDR3 DNA follows: TGTGCCTCCCTCGGGCGGAACACTGAAGCTTTCTTT. Translated: CASLGRNTEAFF.

The chain carries TRBV7-3 and TRBJ2-1; 10 nucleotides align to TRBD2. The germline V gene encodes CDR1 SGHTA and CDR2 FQGTGA. The V and J ends lost 2 bases and 7 bases, in that order; junction bases with no gene match: 11. The CDR3 runs 17 residues. In DNA, the CDR3 is TGTGCCAGCAGCTTATTCGGGCTAGCGGGAGCAGGGAATGAGCAGTTCTTC. Amino acid sequence: CASSLFGLAGAGNEQFF.

V gene TRBV27 combines with J gene TRBJ1-1; tentative D call: TRBD1 (6 bases). The CDR3 sequence is 12 residues long. V was pared by 5 bases and J by 4 bases, with 8 bases between. The V gene's germline CDR1 is MNHEY and CDR2 SMNVEV (reference sequence). CDR3 in DNA: TGTGCCAGCAGTCAGGGGAGCACTGAAGCTTTCTTT. This gives the protein CASSQGSTEAFF.

The J gene is TRBJ2-2, the V gene TRBV30; 14 nucleotides match TRBD2. The germline CDR1 and CDR2 sequences are GTSNPN and SVGIG (reference sequence). The CDR3 consists of 16 residues. V was pared by 1 base and J by 3 bases, with 1 base of the junction left unmatched. CDR3 residues: CAWSAGLAGDTGELFF. CDR3 coding DNA: TGTGCCTGGAGTGCGGGACTAGCGGGAGACACCGGGGAGCTGTTTTTT.

The V call is TRBV7-9, the J call TRBJ1-2, with D tentatively TRBD1 (5 bases). Germline CDR1 is SEHNR and CDR2 is FQNEAQ (reference sequence). The CDR3 has 14 residues. Trimming took 5 bases from V and 5 from J, leaving 15 bases between them. The CDR3 sequence: CASSPWEDTYGYTF. The CDR3 coding sequence is TGTGCCAGCAGCCCATGGGAGGACACTTATGGCTACACCTTC.

The chain carries TRBV4-2 and TRBJ2-5; D possibly uses TRBD1 or TRBD2 (6 bases each). The CDR3 consists of 16 residues. V shed 4 bases and J shed 4 bases, with 19 bases lying between them. CDR1 and CDR2 from the germline V gene are LGHNA and YNFKEQ. CDR3 residues: CASSRNGGGRGETQYF. The CDR3 DNA is TGTGCCAGCAGCCGGAACGGGGGCGGGCGGGGAGAGACCCAGTACTTC.

The chain carries TRBV18 and TRBJ2-2; D not resolved. This CDR3 spans 13 amino acids. Germline-derived CDR1 and CDR2 are KGHSH and LQKENI. The ends were cut back, 2 bases at V and 5 bases at J, with 6 bases in the middle. CDR3 in DNA: TGTGCCAGCTCACCAGACAAAACCGGGGAGCTGTTTTTT. Its protein is CASSPDKTGELFF.

The chain links TRBV6-5 to TRBJ2-1; 9 bases fit TRBD2. Germline CDR1 reads MNHEY; CDR2 reads SVGAGI. J lost 5 bases, V lost 2 bases, and 7 bases had no gene match. This CDR3 spans 16 amino acids. CDR3: CASSYAGGDPNNEQFF. The CDR3 region has the DNA TGTGCCAGCAGTTACGCGGGGGGGGACCCTAACAATGAGCAGTTCTTC.

The J gene is TRBJ1-1, the V gene TRBV10-2; no definite D call. V dropped 6 bases and J dropped 1 base, with 12 bases sitting between them. In germline, CDR1 is WSHSY, CDR2 SAAADI. This CDR3 is 14 amino acids long. The DNA for the CDR3 is TGCGCCAGCAGACCTCCAGGCGGGAACACTGAAGCTTTCTTT. This sequence encodes CASRPPGGNTEAFF.

The chain links TRBV28 to TRBJ2-1, with D possibly being TRBD2 (5 bases). Trimming removed 10 bases from V and 2 bases from J, with 9 bases in between. This CDR3 is 12 amino acids long. In germline, CDR1 is MDHEN, CDR2 SYDVKM. The CDR3 bases are TGTGCCACCCGGGGAACCTACAATGAGCAGTTCTTC. It translates to CATRGTYNEQFF. The full variable domain, in which reference TRBV28 and TRBJ2-1 provide the parts outside the CDR3, is DVKVTQSSRYLVKRTGEKVFLECVQDMDHENMFWYRQDPGLGLRLIYFSYDVKMKEKGDIPEGYSVSREKKERFSLILESASTNQTSMYLCATRGTYNEQFFGPGTRLTVL.

The chain recombines TRBV5-1 with TRBJ2-5, with 7 bases identical to TRBD1. CDR3 length equals 15 residues. Germline V lookup: CDR1 SGHRS, CDR2 YFSETQ. The trim removed 4 bases at V and 3 bases at J, leaving 9 bases unmatched. CDR3 region: CASSRDRDREETQYF. For the CDR3, the DNA is TGCGCCAGCAGCAGGGACCGGGACAGAGAAGAGACCCAGTACTTC.

CDR3 in DNA: TGTGCCAGCAGGACCGGGACAGCGAACACCGGGGAGCTGTTTTTT. This codes for CASRTGTANTGELFF. The rearrangement links TRBV7-8 to TRBJ2-2; 7 bases are shared with TRBD1. The CDR3 is made up of 15 amino acids. Losses at the gene ends were 6 bases for V and 0 bases for J; bases not matched to a gene: 4. Per germline, CDR1 SGHVS and CDR2 FQNEAQ. The full variable domain, with the rest looked up from reference TRBV7-8 and TRBJ2-2, is GAGVSQSPRYKVAKRGQDVALRCDPISGHVSLFWYQQALGQGPEFLTYFQNEAQLDKSGLPSDRFFAERPEGSVSTLKIQRTQQEDSAVYLCASRTGTANTGELFFGEGSRLTVL.

J is TRBJ1-2 and V is TRBV5-5; D is possibly TRBD1 (5 bases). This CDR3 region has 13 residues. The germline V and J ends were trimmed by 0 bases and 7 bases, with 10 bases remaining between them. Germline V gives CDR1 SGHKS, CDR2 YYEKEE (reference sequence). Here the CDR3 DNA reads TGTGCCAGCAGCTTGGCCAGGGCCGTTGGCTACACCTTC. The encoded protein is CASSLARAVGYTF.

The V gene is TRBV19, the J gene TRBJ1-2; D is unresolved. The CDR3 extends over 14 amino acids. V shed 8 bases and J shed 2 bases, with 15 bases lying between them. Germline values: CDR1 LNHDA, CDR2 SQIVND (reference sequence). The CDR3 DNA reads TGTGCCAGTCGTTTCGGGCCGGAGAACTATGGCTACACCTTC. This encodes CASRFGPENYGYTF. The full variable domain, in which reference TRBV19 and TRBJ1-2 provide the parts outside the CDR3, is DGGITQSPKYLFRKEGQNVTLSCEQNLNHDAMYWYRQDPGQGLRLIYYSQIVNDFQKGDIAEGYSVSREKKESFPLTVTSAQKNPTAFYLCASRFGPENYGYTFGSGTRLTVV.

This chain uses TRBV12-3 or TRBV12-4 with TRBJ1-6; D gene ambiguous. Trimming pared 6 bases from V and 6 bases from J, leaving 6 bases between. CDR3 length: 12 amino acids. The CDR3 DNA reads TGTGCCAGCAGATTTGGTAATTCACCCCTCCACTTT. Amino acids: CASRFGNSPLHF.

CDR3 loop: CASSQVDGGFNTEAFF. The DNA of the CDR3 is TGCGCCAGCAGCCAAGTCGACGGTGGTTTTAACACTGAAGCTTTCTTT. The V gene is TRBV4-1, the J gene TRBJ1-1; D unresolved. From germline, CDR1 is MGHRA and CDR2 YSYEKL. The CDR3 is 16 residues long. Trimming removed 1 base from V and 2 bases from J, with 14 bases in between.

The chain couples TRBV2 to TRBJ1-5; D unresolved. Germline CDR1 reads SNHLY; CDR2 reads FYNNEI. Trimming took off 7 bases at V and 4 bases at J, with 14 bases between the two ends. The CDR3 has 14 amino acids. CDR3 in amino acids: CASTGGRGNQPQHF. The CDR3 DNA reads TGTGCCAGCACGGGAGGGCGGGGAAATCAGCCCCAGCATTTT.

This chain joins TRBV28 and TRBJ2-7, with D perhaps TRBD2 (6 bases). Deletions cut 6 bases from V and 6 bases from J, with 21 bases between. In germline, CDR1 is MDHEN, CDR2 SYDVKM. This CDR3 is built from 15 residues. CDR3 sequence reads: CASSTTQVAGGEQYF. DNA for the CDR3: TGTGCCAGCAGCACGACGCAGGTCGCCGGGGGCGAGCAGTACTTC.

This chain connects TRBV28 to TRBJ1-3, with 7 bases identical to TRBD1. Germline V lookup: CDR1 MDHEN, CDR2 SYDVKM. V lost 4 bases, J lost 7 bases, and 13 bases stayed unmatched. This CDR3 region has 16 residues. The chain's CDR3 is CASSWTGGALGNTIYF. The DNA of the CDR3 is TGTGCCAGCAGTTGGACAGGAGGAGCCCTAGGGAACACCATATATTTT.

This rearrangement joins TRBV3-1 (or the pseudogene TRBV3-2) to TRBJ1-1; D may be TRBD1 (5 bases). The CDR3 is 16 residues long. V was clipped by 1 base and J by 5 bases, with 17 bases between them. Germline values: CDR1 LGHDT, CDR2 YNNKEL (reference sequence). CDR3 coding DNA: TGTGCCAGCAGCCAAGCCTCGGTCGGGGGATGGACTGAAGCTTTCTTT. Translated: CASSQASVGGWTEAFF.